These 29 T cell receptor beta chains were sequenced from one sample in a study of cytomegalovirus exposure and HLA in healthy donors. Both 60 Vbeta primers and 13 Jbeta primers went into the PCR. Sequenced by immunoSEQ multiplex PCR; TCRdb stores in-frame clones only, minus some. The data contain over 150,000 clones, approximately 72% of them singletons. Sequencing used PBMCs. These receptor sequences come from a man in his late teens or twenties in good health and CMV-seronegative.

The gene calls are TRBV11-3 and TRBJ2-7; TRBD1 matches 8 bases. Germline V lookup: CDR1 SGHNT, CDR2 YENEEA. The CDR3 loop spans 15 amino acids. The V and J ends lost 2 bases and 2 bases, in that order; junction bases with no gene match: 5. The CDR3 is CASSLSTGAPYEQYF. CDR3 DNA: TGTGCCAGCAGCTTATCGACAGGGGCGCCCTACGAGCAGTACTTC.

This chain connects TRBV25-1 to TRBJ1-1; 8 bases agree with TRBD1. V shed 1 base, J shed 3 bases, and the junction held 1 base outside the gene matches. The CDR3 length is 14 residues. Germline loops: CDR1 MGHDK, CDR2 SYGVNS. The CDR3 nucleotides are TGTGCCAGCAGTGAATGGACAGGGTACACTGAAGCTTTCTTT. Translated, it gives CASSEWTGYTEAFF.

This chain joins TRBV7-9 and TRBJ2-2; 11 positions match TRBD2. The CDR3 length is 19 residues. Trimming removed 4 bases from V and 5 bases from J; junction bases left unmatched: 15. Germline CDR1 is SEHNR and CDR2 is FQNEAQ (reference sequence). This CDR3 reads CASSSHWTSGLPLTGELFF. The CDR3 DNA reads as TGTGCCAGCAGCTCCCACTGGACTAGCGGGCTCCCGCTTACCGGGGAGCTGTTTTTT.

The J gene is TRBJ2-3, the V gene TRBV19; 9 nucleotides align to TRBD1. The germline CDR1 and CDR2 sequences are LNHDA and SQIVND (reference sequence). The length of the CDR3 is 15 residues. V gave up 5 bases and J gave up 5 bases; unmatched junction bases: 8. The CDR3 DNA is TGTGCCAGTAGTTCCCCGGGACAGGGTTTAGATACGCAGTATTTT. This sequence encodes CASSSPGQGLDTQYF.

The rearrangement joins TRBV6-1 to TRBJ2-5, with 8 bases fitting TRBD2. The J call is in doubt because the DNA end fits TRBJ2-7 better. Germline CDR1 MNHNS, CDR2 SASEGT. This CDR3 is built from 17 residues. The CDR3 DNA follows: TGTGCCAGCAGTGCTCTAGGGTTTAGCGGGGCATCGGGCGAGCAGTACTTC. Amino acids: CASSALGFSGASGEQYF.

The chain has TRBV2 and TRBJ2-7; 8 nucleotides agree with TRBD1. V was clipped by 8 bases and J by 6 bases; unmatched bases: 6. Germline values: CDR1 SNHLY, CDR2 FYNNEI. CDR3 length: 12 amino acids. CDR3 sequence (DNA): TGTGCCAGCCTCCACACAGGGGGCGAGCAGTACTTC. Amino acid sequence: CASLHTGGEQYF.

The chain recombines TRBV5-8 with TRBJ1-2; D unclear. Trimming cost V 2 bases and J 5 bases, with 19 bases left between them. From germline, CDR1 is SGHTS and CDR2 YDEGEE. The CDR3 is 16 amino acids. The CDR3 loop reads CASSFHQTGDGYGYTF. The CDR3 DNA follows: TGTGCCAGCAGCTTCCACCAGACGGGAGATGGGTATGGCTACACCTTC.

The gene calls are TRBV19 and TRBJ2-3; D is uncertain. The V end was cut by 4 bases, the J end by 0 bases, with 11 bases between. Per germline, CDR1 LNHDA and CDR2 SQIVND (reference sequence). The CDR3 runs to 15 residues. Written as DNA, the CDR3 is TGTGCCAGTAGTAGAGACGAGTCCAGCACAGATACGCAGTATTTT. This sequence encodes CASSRDESSTDTQYF.

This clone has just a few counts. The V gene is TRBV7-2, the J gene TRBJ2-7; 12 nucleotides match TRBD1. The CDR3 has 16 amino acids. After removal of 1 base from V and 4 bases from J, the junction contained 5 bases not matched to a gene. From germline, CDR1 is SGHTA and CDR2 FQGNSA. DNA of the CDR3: TGTGCCAGCAGCTTAGGGGTGGGACAGGGGGCTTACGAGCAGTACTTC. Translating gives CASSLGVGQGAYEQYF. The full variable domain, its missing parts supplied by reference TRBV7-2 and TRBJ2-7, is GAGVSQSPSNKVTEKGKDVELRCDPISGHTALYWYRQSLGQGLEFLIYFQGNSAPDKSGLPSDRFSAERTGGSVSTLTIQRTQQEDSAVYLCASSLGVGQGAYEQYFGPGTRLTVT.

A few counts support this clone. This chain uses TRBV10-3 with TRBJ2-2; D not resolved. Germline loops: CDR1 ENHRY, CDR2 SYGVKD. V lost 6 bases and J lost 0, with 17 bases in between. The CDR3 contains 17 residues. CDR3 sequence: CAIRAVLGSANTGELFF. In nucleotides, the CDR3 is TGTGCCATCAGGGCCGTCCTAGGCAGCGCGAACACCGGGGAGCTGTTTTTT.

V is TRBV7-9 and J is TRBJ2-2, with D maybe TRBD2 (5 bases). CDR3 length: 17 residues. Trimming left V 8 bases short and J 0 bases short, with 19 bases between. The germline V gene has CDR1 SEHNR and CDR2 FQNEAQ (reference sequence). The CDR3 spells CASLFPGGQSNTGELFF. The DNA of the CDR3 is TGTGCCAGCCTATTCCCAGGAGGCCAGTCGAACACCGGGGAGCTGTTTTTT. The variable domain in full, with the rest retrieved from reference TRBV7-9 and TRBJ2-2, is DTGVSQNPRHKITKRGQNVTFRCDPISEHNRLYWYRQTLGQGPEFLTYFQNEAQLEKSRLLSDRFSAERPKGSFSTLEIQRTEQGDSAMYLCASLFPGGQSNTGELFFGEGSRLTVL.

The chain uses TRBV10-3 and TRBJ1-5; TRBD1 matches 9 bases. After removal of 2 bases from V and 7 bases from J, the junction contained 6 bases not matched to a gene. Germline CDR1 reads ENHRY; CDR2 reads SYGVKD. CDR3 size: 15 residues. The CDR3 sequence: CAISETGGPGQPQHF. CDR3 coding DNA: TGTGCCATCAGTGAGACAGGGGGCCCCGGGCAGCCCCAGCATTTT.

CDR3 region: CASSPPQRMPNEQFF. CDR3 in DNA: TGTGCCAGCAGCCCCCCGCAGCGGATGCCCAATGAGCAGTTCTTC. This rearrangement joins TRBV7-9 to TRBJ2-1; D perhaps matches TRBD2 (5 bases). Germline CDR1 and CDR2: SEHNR and FQNEAQ (reference sequence). This CDR3 has 15 amino acids. The germline V and J ends were trimmed by 5 bases and 6 bases, with 17 bases remaining between them. The whole variable domain, filled in from reference TRBV7-9 and TRBJ2-1, reads DTGVSQNPRHKITKRGQNVTFRCDPISEHNRLYWYRQTLGQGPEFLTYFQNEAQLEKSRLLSDRFSAERPKGSFSTLEIQRTEQGDSAMYLCASSPPQRMPNEQFFGPGTRLTVL.

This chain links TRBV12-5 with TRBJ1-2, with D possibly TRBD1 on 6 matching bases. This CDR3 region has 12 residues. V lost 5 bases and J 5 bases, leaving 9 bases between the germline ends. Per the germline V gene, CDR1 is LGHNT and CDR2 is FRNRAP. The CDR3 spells CASGPQGYGYTF. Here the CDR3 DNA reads TGTGCTAGTGGTCCACAGGGATATGGCTACACCTTC.

CDR3 sequence reads: CASSVGTGGEAFF. The CDR3 DNA follows: TGTGCCAGCAGCGTCGGGACAGGGGGTGAAGCTTTCTTT. The gene calls are TRBV9 and TRBJ1-1, with 11 bases identical to TRBD1. Trimming at V came to 2 bases and at J to 7 bases, leaving 1 base not matched to a gene. The germline CDR1 and CDR2 sequences are SGDLS and YYNGEE. The CDR3 is 13 amino acids.

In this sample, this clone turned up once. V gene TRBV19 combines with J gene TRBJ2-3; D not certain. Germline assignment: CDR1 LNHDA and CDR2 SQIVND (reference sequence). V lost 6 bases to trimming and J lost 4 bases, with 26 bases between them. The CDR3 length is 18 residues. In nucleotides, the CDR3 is TGTGCCAGTAGCCCCGGTCAAGGCTCGACCCCGAGCGCAGATACGCAGTATTTT. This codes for CASSPGQGSTPSADTQYF.

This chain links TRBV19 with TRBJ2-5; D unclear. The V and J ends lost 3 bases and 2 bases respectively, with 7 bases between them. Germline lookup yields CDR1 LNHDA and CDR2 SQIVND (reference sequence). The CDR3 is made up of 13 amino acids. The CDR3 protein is CASSMEQQETQYF. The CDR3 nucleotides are TGTGCCAGTAGTATGGAGCAGCAAGAGACCCAGTACTTC.

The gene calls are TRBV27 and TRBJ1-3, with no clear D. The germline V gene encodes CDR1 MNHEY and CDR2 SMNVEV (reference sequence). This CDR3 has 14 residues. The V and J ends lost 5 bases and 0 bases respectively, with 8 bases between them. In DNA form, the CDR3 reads TGTGCCAGCAGTCAGGCCTACTCTGGAAACACCATATATTTT. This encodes CASSQAYSGNTIYF.

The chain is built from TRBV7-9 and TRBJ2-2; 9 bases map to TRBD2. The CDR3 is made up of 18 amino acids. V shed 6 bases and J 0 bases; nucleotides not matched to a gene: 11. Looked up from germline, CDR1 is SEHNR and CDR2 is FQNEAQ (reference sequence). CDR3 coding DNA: TGTGCCAGCAGGACAGCATTGACTAGCGGATCGAACACCGGGGAGCTGTTTTTT. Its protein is CASRTALTSGSNTGELFF.

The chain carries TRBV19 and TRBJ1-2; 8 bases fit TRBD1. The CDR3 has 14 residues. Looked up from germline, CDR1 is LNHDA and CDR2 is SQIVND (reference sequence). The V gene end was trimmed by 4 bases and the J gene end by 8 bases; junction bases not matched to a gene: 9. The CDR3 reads CASSNPGTGQGYTF. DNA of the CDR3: TGTGCCAGTAGTAACCCCGGGACAGGCCAAGGCTACACCTTC.

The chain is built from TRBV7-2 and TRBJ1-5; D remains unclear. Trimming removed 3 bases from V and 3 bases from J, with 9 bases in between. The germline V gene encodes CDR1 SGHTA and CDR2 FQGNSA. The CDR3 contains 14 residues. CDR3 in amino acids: CASSLVGFNQPQHF. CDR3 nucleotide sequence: TGTGCCAGCAGCTTGGTGGGCTTCAATCAGCCCCAGCATTTT.

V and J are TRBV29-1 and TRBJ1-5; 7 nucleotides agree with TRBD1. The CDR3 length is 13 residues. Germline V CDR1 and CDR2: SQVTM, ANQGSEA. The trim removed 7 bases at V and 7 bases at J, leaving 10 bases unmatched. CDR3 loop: CSARTGPGQPQHF. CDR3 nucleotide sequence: TGCAGCGCCAGGACAGGTCCGGGCCAGCCCCAGCATTTT.

Here the CDR3 DNA reads TGTGCCAGCAGTTACGTCCCACAGGGGGGCACCGGGGAGCTGTTTTTT. Translation: CASSYVPQGGTGELFF. The chain recombines TRBV6-5 with TRBJ2-2, with 8 bases matching TRBD1. Germline assignment: CDR1 MNHEY and CDR2 SVGAGI. This CDR3 is 16 amino acids long. V shed 2 bases, J shed 4 bases, and the junction held 6 bases outside the gene matches.

Written as DNA, the CDR3 is TGTGCCAGCAGCTACCCTAGCGGGAGGAACACCGGGGAGCTGTTTTTT. It specifies CASSYPSGRNTGELFF. The J gene is TRBJ2-2, the V gene TRBV5-4; 10 bases line up with TRBD2. CDR1 is SGHNT and CDR2 is YYREEE in the germline V gene (reference sequence). The CDR3 loop spans 16 amino acids. V shed 3 bases and J 1 base; nucleotides not matched to a gene: 3.

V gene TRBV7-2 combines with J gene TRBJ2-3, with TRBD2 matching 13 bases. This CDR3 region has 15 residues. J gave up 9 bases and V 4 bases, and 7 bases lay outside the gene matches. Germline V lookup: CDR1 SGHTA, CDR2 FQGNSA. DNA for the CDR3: TGTGCCAGCAGCTCCCGGAGGGGACTAGCGGGGACGCAGTATTTT. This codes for CASSSRRGLAGTQYF. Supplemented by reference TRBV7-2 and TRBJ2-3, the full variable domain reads GAGVSQSPSNKVTEKGKDVELRCDPISGHTALYWYRQSLGQGLEFLIYFQGNSAPDKSGLPSDRFSAERTGGSVSTLTIQRTQQEDSAVYLCASSSRRGLAGTQYFGPGTRLTVL.

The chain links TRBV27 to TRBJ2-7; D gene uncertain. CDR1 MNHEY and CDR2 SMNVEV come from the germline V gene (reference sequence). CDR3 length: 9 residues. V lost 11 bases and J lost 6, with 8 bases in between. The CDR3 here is CAQRCEQYF. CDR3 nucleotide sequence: TGTGCCCAGAGGTGCGAGCAGTACTTC.

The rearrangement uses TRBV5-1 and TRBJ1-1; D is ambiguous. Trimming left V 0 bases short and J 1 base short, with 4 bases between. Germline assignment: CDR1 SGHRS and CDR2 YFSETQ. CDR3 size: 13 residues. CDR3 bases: TGCGCCAGCAGCTTGGGGCCGAACACTGAAGCTTTCTTT. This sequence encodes CASSLGPNTEAFF.

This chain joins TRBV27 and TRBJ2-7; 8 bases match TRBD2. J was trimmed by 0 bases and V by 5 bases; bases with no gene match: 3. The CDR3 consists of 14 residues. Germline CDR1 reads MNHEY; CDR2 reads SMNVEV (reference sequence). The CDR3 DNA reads TGTGCCAGCAGTCCCGCGGGGGGCTCCTACGAGCAGTACTTC. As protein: CASSPAGGSYEQYF.

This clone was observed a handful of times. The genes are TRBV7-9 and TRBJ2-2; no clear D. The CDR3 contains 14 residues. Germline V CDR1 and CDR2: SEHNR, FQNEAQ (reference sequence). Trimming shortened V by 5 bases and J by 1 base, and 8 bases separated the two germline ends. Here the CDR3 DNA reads TGTGCCAGCAGCCTACAGTTGAACACCGGGGAGCTGTTTTTT. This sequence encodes CASSLQLNTGELFF.